This T cell receptor (beta chain) was recovered during a study of blood T cell repertoires in COVID-19. Study in general: There were acute and convalescent COVID-19 samples, and they came from the United States, Italy and Spain. T cells, B-cell-depleted T cells, or PBMCs provided the cDNA or gDNA that served as material.

With 3 bases clipped from V and 10 bases from J, the junction kept 8 bases outside the gene matches. Germline loops: CDR1 LNHDA, CDR2 SQIVND (reference sequence). The length of the CDR3 is 15 residues. In the source study's methods: Amplifying reference gene primers gave estimates of nucleated cell counts. Some clones are missing from TCRdb's copy, which holds only in-frame ones; the method was immunoSEQ multiplex PCR. V, J and clone size reflect that table, while D and trimming were determined from the DNA. The sample lists approximately 150,000 clones; roughly four fifths were seen once. This receptor was obtained from a human donor with acute or convalescent COVID-19. The donor label of this sample is uncertain. The rearrangement links TRBV19 to TRBJ1-6, with 8 bases lining up with TRBD1. The sequenced sample consisted of peripheral blood. The CDR3 reads CASSIGQGSGSPLHF. CDR3 DNA sequence: TGTGCCAGTAGTATTGGACAGGGTTCGGGGTCACCCCTCCACTTT.